These 8 T cell receptor beta chains were all obtained from the same sample, sequenced in a study of cytomegalovirus exposure and HLA in healthy donors. Use of 60 Vbeta and 13 Jbeta primers characterized the PCR. Here immunoSEQ multiplex PCR was the method, and the copy in TCRdb shows in-frame clones only, minus some. The sample includes some 67,000 clones, 75% to 90% of them seen just once. The sample taken for sequencing was PBMCs. Receptors were obtained from a woman under 40 in good health and CMV-seropositive.

The J gene is TRBJ2-5, the V gene TRBV27; unclear D gene. Matching the DNA end better, TRBJ2-7 makes the J call doubtful. This CDR3 spans 15 amino acids. The V gene's germline CDR1 is MNHEY and CDR2 SMNVEV (reference sequence). The CDR3, as DNA: TGTGCCAGCAGCCTACGGTACCCCCCTCTCCACGAGCAGTACTTC. Translating it yields CASSLRYPPLHEQYF.

The chain is built from TRBV15 and TRBJ2-5; 10 bases agree with TRBD2. With V trimmed by 2 bases and J by 8 bases, 8 bases remained unmatched. The length of the CDR3 is 15 residues. Germline CDR1 LNHNV, CDR2 YYDKDF (reference sequence). The CDR3 loop reads CATSRSGLAASTQYF. In DNA, the CDR3 is TGTGCCACCAGCAGATCCGGACTAGCGGCTAGCACCCAGTACTTC.

This chain uses TRBV19 with TRBJ2-5; 9 bases are shared with TRBD1. V was pared by 4 bases and J by 5 bases, with 14 bases of the junction left unmatched. The CDR3 spans 17 residues. Germline-derived CDR1 and CDR2 are LNHDA and SQIVND (reference sequence). The CDR3 region has the DNA TGTGCCAGTAGTAACCTACCGACAGGGGGTAATTATGAGACCCAGTACTTC. It translates to CASSNLPTGGNYETQYF.

This chain uses TRBV4-1 with TRBJ1-4, with 8 nucleotides matching TRBD1. The CDR3 totals 14 residues. Per germline, CDR1 MGHRA and CDR2 YSYEKL. After removal of 5 bases from V and 8 bases from J, the junction contained 7 bases not matched to a gene. The CDR3 region has the DNA TGCGCCAGCAGCTCTACACAGGGGGGGGAAAAACTGTTTTTT. It encodes CASSSTQGGEKLFF.

The chain links TRBV5-5 to TRBJ1-1, with D perhaps matching TRBD1 (5 bases). The CDR3 is 16 amino acids. With 0 bases removed from V and 1 base from J, the gap between germline ends came to 13 bases. CDR1 is SGHKS, CDR2 YYEKEE, per germline (reference sequence). CDR3 DNA sequence: TGTGCCAGCAGCTTGGCCGAGTGGGGCGCGAACACTGAAGCTTTCTTT. Translating gives CASSLAEWGANTEAFF.

This sequence joins TRBV19 and TRBJ1-2; the match to TRBD1 covers 7 bases. Germline V gives CDR1 LNHDA, CDR2 SQIVND (reference sequence). The V gene end was trimmed by 2 bases and the J gene end by 5 bases; junction bases not matched to a gene: 5. The CDR3 totals 14 residues. CDR3 in DNA: TGTGCCAGTAGTATACAACAGGGGTCGTATGGCTACACCTTC. It specifies CASSIQQGSYGYTF.

The chain carries TRBV28 and TRBJ1-5, with D tentatively TRBD1 (6 bases). Germline lookup yields CDR1 MDHEN and CDR2 SYDVKM. This CDR3 is 13 amino acids long. Trimming cost V 8 bases and J 7 bases, with 15 bases left between them. CDR3 nucleotide sequence: TGTGCCAGCGTGTCAGGGGCCGGCCAGCCCCAGCATTTT. Protein: CASVSGAGQPQHF.

The J gene is TRBJ1-4, the V gene TRBV2, with D possibly matching TRBD1 (6 bases). V dropped 5 bases and J dropped 8 bases, with 15 bases sitting between them. Germline assignment: CDR1 SNHLY and CDR2 FYNNEI. The CDR3 spans 14 residues. In DNA form, the CDR3 reads TGTGCCAGCAGTCCACAGGGTCCCTACGAAAAACTGTTTTTT. Its protein is CASSPQGPYEKLFF.